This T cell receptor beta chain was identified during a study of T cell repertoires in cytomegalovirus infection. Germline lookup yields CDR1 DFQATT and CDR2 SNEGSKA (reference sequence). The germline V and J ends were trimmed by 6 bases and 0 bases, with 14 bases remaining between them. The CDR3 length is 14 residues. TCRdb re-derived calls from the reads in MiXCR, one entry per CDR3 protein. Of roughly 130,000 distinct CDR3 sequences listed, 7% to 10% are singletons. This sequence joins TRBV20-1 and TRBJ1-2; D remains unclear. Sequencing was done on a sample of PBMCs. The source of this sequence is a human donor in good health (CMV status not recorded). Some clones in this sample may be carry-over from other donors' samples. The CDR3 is CSARRQNSNYGYTF. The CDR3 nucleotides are TGCAGTGCACGGAGGCAGAACTCTAACTATGGCTACACCTTC.